The rows below give T cell receptor beta chains drawn from one sample of a study of T cell repertoires and HLA-DP antigens. The assay was immunoSEQ multiplex PCR, and TCRdb's table has in-frame clones only and misses some. The repertoire holds over 100,000 clones, with 90% to 95% as singletons. These receptors lack a known antigen. Sequencing was carried out using CD4+ T cells from PBMCs. The receptor source for this set is a woman aged 18-29 years in good health and CMV-seronegative. Both conserved end residues are part of each CDR3. A D gene is named only where the DNA matches it firmly. Expanded clones get a size class; other rows say once, few or many, or leave the size out.

D | J | V | size | CDR3 | DNA
- | TRBJ2-3 | TRBV30 | - | CAWSVGIRTQYF | TGTGCCTGGAGTGTAGGGATCCGTACGCAGTATTTT
- | TRBJ1-1 | TRBV19 | - | CASSIPGGVNTEAFF | TGTGCCAGTAGTATCCCCGGCGGGGTGAACACTGAAGCTTTCTTT
TRBD1 | TRBJ2-1 | TRBV30 | - | CAWSLIRQGRTNEQFF | TGTGCCTGGAGTTTAATCCGACAGGGGAGGACCAATGAGCAGTTCTTC
- | TRBJ1-3 | TRBV4-3 | - | CASSQVGMNSGNTIYF | TGCGCCAGCAGCCAAGTTGGGATGAACTCTGGAAACACCATATATTTT
- | TRBJ2-3 | TRBV7-6 | - | CASSLVRRTRGPDTQYF | TGTGCCAGCAGCTTAGTCCGAAGGACGCGGGGCCCAGATACGCAGTATTTT
- | TRBJ2-1 | TRBV27 | - | CASSRNNEQFF | TGTGCCAGCAGTCGAAACAATGAGCAGTTCTTC
TRBD1 | TRBJ1-4 | TRBV10-3 | - | CAISDRQGRNEKLFF | TGTGCCATCAGTGATAGACAGGGCCGAAATGAAAAACTGTTTTTT
- | TRBJ1-2 | TRBV6-5 | - | CASTPTGRTYGYTF | TGTGCCAGCACTCCAACGGGGCGCACCTATGGCTACACCTTC
TRBD1 | TRBJ2-2 | TRBV19 | - | CASSMGDRAPGELFF | TGTGCCAGTAGTATGGGGGACAGGGCCCCCGGGGAGCTGTTTTTT
- | TRBJ2-1 | TRBV5-4 | - | CASSPLGGSSYNEQFF | TGTGCCAGCAGTCCTCTTGGAGGGTCCTCCTACAATGAGCAGTTCTTC
TRBD2 | TRBJ2-7 | TRBV10-3 | - | CAISAGLAGGFEQYF | TGTGCCATCAGTGCCGGACTAGCGGGAGGTTTCGAGCAGTACTTC
TRBD2 | TRBJ2-2 | TRBV9 | once | CASSASGREYTGELFF | TGTGCCAGCAGCGCTAGCGGGAGGGAATACACCGGGGAGCTGTTTTTT